The clone carrying this TCR beta chain was seen only once. The antigen remains unidentified. Ahead of DNA extraction, samples held roughly 0.95-11 million cryopreserved PBMC each. The run of the v3.0 immunoSEQ assay was at survey level. What sequencing targeted per sample was roughly 40,000-55,000 T-cell genomes. Generated by immunoSEQ multiplex PCR, the TCRdb table keeps only in-frame clones and is missing some. The sample shows 48,000 or so clones, around 80% of them seen only once. This entry is derived from a study of long-term antiretroviral therapy in people with HIV. Study summary: The 2015 immediate-ART recommendation was preceded by the earliest samples by about a decade. Whole-study findings and limits: Increased diversity was seen after ART, yet it remained lower than in transplant donor controls.

There are 15 residues in the CDR3. The ends were cut back, 0 bases at V and 3 bases at J, with 12 bases in the middle. Germline V gives CDR1 SGHRS, CDR2 YFSETQ. The source material was unsorted PBMCs, sampled 0.8 years after starting antiretroviral therapy. This clonotype was obtained from a woman aged 18-29 years with HIV. The chain links TRBV5-1 to TRBJ2-5, with a tentative D call TRBD2 (5 bases). The CDR3 sequence is CASSLGELSEETQYF. The CDR3 DNA is TGCGCCAGCAGCTTGGGGGAGCTCAGTGAAGAGACCCAGTACTTC.